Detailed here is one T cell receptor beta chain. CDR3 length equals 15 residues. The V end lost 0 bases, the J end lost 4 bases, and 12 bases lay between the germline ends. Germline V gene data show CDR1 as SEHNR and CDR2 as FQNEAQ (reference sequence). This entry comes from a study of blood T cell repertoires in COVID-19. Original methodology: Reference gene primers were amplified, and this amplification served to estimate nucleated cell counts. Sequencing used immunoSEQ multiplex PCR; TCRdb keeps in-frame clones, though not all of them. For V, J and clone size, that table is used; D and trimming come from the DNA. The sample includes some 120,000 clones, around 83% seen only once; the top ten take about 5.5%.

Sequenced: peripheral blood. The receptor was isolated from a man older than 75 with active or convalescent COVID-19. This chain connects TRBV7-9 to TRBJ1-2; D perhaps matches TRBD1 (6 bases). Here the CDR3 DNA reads TGTGCCAGCAGCTTAGCGCCTACAGGGCCCTATGGCTACACCTTC. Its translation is CASSLAPTGPYGYTF.